The rows below give T cell receptor beta chains drawn from one sample of a study of human T cells and chemical hapten exposure. TCRdb re-called the RACE reads with MiXCR, one entry per CDR3 protein. The data contain a few hundred thousand distinct CDR3 sequences, around 5% of them seen just once; the ten biggest clones take up about 2.2%. The sample consisted of whole blood, taken in connection with sensitization to the hapten diphenylcyclopropenone (DPC). The receptors shown here come from a woman aged 45-59 years with alopecia areata. Some clones in this sample may be carry-over from other donors' samples. Each CDR3 is given with its conserved first and last residue. D genes are given only for firm matches. Rows give clone size only sometimes, using once, few, many, or a class for an expanded clone.

v_call	j_call	clone_size	d_call	cdr3_aa	cdr3_nt
TRBV10-3	TRBJ2-5	NA	TRBD1	CASGTGVETQYF	TGTGCCTCCGGGACAGGGGTAGAGACCCAGTACTTC
TRBV6-2/TRBV6-3	TRBJ1-1	many	NA	CASSPDGNTEAFF	TGTGCCAGCAGCCCCGACGGGAACACTGAAGCTTTCTTT
TRBV9	TRBJ2-3	NA	NA	CASSVGMGRDTQYF	TGTGCCAGCAGCGTAGGGATGGGGCGAGATACGCAGTATTTT
TRBV3-1	TRBJ2-7	many	NA	CASTPGQGGGEQYF	TGTGCCAGCACCCCCGGACAGGGAGGGGGCGAGCAGTACTTC
TRBV7-2	TRBJ2-7	NA	TRBD2	CASSLDSAGVPYEQYF	TGTGCCAGCAGCTTGGACTCGGCGGGAGTTCCCTACGAGCAGTACTTC
TRBV7-6	TRBJ2-1	few	NA	CASSLEVGSSYNEQFF	TGTGCCAGCAGCTTAGAAGTTGGGAGCTCCTACAATGAGCAGTTCTTC
TRBV10-3	TRBJ2-3	many	TRBD1	CAISESGQAEHTQYF	TGTGCCATCAGTGAGTCAGGACAGGCGGAACATACGCAGTATTTT
TRBV3-1	TRBJ2-7	few	TRBD2	CASSQVGTSGLPLYEQYF	TGTGCCAGCAGCCAAGTGGGGACTAGCGGTTTGCCACTCTACGAGCAGTACTTC
TRBV27	TRBJ2-7	few	TRBD1	CASRVQGARSYEQYF	TGTGCCAGCAGGGTACAGGGGGCGCGGTCCTACGAGCAGTACTTC
TRBV7-9	TRBJ2-1	many	TRBD2	CASSFGGRAGADNEQFF	TGTGCCAGCAGCTTCGGCGGGAGGGCCGGAGCGGACAATGAGCAGTTCTTC
TRBV2	TRBJ1-1	many	NA	CASSSTGTDRTEAFF	TGTGCCAGCAGCTCCACCGGGACCGATCGCACTGAAGCTTTCTTT
TRBV7-9	TRBJ1-2	few	TRBD1	CASSSRGPDGYTF	TGTGCCAGCAGCTCCAGGGGGCCTGATGGCTACACCTTC
TRBV7-2	TRBJ1-4	many	NA	CASRKTAGDEKLFF	TGTGCCAGCAGGAAGACCGCAGGGGATGAAAAACTGTTTTTT
TRBV5-1	TRBJ1-5	many	NA	CASSLIGGNQPQHF	TGCGCCAGCAGCTTAATTGGGGGCAACCAGCCCCAGCATTTT
TRBV7-9	TRBJ2-1	many	NA	CASNHLGAGSGEQFF	TGTGCCAGCAATCATCTGGGGGCAGGGAGCGGTGAGCAGTTCTTC
TRBV6-1	TRBJ2-7	NA	NA	CASADSPEQYF	TGTGCCAGCGCCGACTCCCCCGAGCAGTACTTC
TRBV24-1	TRBJ2-3	few	TRBD2	CATGQTSGYTDTQYF	TGTGCCACCGGTCAGACTAGCGGGTACACAGATACGCAGTATTTT
TRBV5-1	TRBJ2-3	NA	NA	CASSLERVRGTDTQYF	TGCGCCAGCAGCTTGGAACGGGTTCGGGGAACAGATACGCAGTATTTT
TRBV2	TRBJ2-7	many	TRBD2	CASSPRLAGGSYEQYF	TGTGCCAGCAGTCCCCGACTAGCGGGGGGCTCCTACGAGCAGTACTTC
TRBV6-2/TRBV6-3	TRBJ1-1	many	TRBD1	CASRKVGQGPEAFF	TGTGCCAGCAGAAAGGTCGGACAGGGGCCTGAAGCTTTCTTT
TRBV9	TRBJ1-1	many	NA	CASSVGGAGTEAFF	TGTGCCAGCAGCGTAGGGGGGGCTGGCACTGAAGCTTTCTTT
TRBV6-6	TRBJ1-4	few	NA	CASSYGGASEKLFF	TGTGCCAGCAGTTACGGGGGGGCGAGTGAAAAACTGTTTTTT
TRBV9	TRBJ1-1	few	NA	CASSSVGGGKPPNTEAFF	TGTGCCAGCAGCTCCGTAGGGGGTGGGAAGCCCCCTAACACTGAAGCTTTCTTT
TRBV7-2	TRBJ2-7	many	NA	CASSSSLQGYYEQYF	TGTGCCAGCAGCTCCTCACTTCAGGGGTATTACGAGCAGTACTTC
TRBV2	TRBJ2-3	few	TRBD2	CAIGLAGRQDTQYF	TGTGCCATTGGACTAGCGGGGCGGCAAGATACGCAGTATTTT
TRBV6-6	TRBJ2-3	many	NA	CATSPGLPRDTQYF	TGTGCCACCTCACCAGGGCTCCCAAGGGATACGCAGTATTTT
TRBV28	TRBJ1-1	few	TRBD1	CASITNTGVGAFF	TGTGCCAGCATCACCAATACAGGGGTAGGCGCTTTCTTT
TRBV9	TRBJ2-3	many	TRBD2	CASSVGLAGATDTQYF	TGTGCCAGCAGCGTAGGACTAGCGGGAGCTACCGATACGCAGTATTTT
TRBV18	TRBJ1-1	many	NA	CASSPAHTMNTEAFF	TGTGCCAGCTCACCGGCGCATACGATGAACACTGAAGCTTTCTTT
TRBV20-1	TRBJ2-1	NA	NA	CSARTPGQSYNEQFF	TGCAGTGCTAGGACTCCGGGACAATCCTACAATGAGCAGTTCTTC
TRBV5-8	TRBJ1-1	many	NA	CASRIRVNTEAFF	TGTGCCAGCAGGATCAGGGTGAACACTGAAGCTTTCTTT
TRBV5-1	TRBJ2-1	few	TRBD2	CASTGLAGDEQFF	TGCGCCAGCACCGGACTAGCGGGAGATGAGCAGTTCTTC
TRBV3-1	TRBJ1-1	few	NA	CASSQRERAEAFF	TGTGCCAGCAGCCAAAGGGAGAGAGCCGAAGCTTTCTTT
TRBV7-2	TRBJ2-3	many	TRBD1	CASSLAGQAHTDTQYF	TGTGCCAGCAGCTTAGCGGGACAGGCCCACACAGATACGCAGTATTTT
TRBV9	TRBJ2-3	many	TRBD2	CASSVIAGFTDTQYF	TGTGCCAGCAGCGTTATAGCGGGATTCACAGATACGCAGTATTTT
TRBV7-9	TRBJ2-3	many	NA	CASSLSWTEGTSTDTQYF	TGTGCCAGCAGCCTTTCATGGACAGAGGGAACTAGCACAGATACGCAGTATTTT
TRBV6-1	TRBJ1-2	many	TRBD1	CASSVAGQGSYGYTF	TGTGCCAGCAGTGTAGCAGGACAGGGGAGCTATGGCTACACCTTC
TRBV30	TRBJ1-1	few	NA	CALGEAFF	TGTGCCTTGGGAGAAGCTTTCTTT
TRBV7-2	TRBJ1-5	few	NA	CASSQGMDQPQHF	TGTGCCAGCAGCCAAGGGATGGATCAGCCCCAGCATTTT
TRBV29-1	TRBJ1-1	many	NA	CSVALGDTEAFF	TGCAGCGTTGCCCTAGGGGACACTGAAGCTTTCTTT
TRBV29-1	TRBJ2-1	many	NA	CSVEDHGGVSNEQFF	TGCAGCGTTGAGGATCATGGGGGAGTGAGCAATGAGCAGTTCTTC
TRBV28	TRBJ2-7	NA	TRBD2	CASNRGRFSAGAGSYEQYF	TGTGCCAGCAACCGCGGTAGGTTTTCGGCGGGAGCAGGGTCCTACGAGCAGTACTTC
TRBV10-3	TRBJ1-6	few	NA	CAISERDGINSPLHF	TGTGCCATCAGCGAAAGGGACGGAATTAATTCACCCCTCCACTTT